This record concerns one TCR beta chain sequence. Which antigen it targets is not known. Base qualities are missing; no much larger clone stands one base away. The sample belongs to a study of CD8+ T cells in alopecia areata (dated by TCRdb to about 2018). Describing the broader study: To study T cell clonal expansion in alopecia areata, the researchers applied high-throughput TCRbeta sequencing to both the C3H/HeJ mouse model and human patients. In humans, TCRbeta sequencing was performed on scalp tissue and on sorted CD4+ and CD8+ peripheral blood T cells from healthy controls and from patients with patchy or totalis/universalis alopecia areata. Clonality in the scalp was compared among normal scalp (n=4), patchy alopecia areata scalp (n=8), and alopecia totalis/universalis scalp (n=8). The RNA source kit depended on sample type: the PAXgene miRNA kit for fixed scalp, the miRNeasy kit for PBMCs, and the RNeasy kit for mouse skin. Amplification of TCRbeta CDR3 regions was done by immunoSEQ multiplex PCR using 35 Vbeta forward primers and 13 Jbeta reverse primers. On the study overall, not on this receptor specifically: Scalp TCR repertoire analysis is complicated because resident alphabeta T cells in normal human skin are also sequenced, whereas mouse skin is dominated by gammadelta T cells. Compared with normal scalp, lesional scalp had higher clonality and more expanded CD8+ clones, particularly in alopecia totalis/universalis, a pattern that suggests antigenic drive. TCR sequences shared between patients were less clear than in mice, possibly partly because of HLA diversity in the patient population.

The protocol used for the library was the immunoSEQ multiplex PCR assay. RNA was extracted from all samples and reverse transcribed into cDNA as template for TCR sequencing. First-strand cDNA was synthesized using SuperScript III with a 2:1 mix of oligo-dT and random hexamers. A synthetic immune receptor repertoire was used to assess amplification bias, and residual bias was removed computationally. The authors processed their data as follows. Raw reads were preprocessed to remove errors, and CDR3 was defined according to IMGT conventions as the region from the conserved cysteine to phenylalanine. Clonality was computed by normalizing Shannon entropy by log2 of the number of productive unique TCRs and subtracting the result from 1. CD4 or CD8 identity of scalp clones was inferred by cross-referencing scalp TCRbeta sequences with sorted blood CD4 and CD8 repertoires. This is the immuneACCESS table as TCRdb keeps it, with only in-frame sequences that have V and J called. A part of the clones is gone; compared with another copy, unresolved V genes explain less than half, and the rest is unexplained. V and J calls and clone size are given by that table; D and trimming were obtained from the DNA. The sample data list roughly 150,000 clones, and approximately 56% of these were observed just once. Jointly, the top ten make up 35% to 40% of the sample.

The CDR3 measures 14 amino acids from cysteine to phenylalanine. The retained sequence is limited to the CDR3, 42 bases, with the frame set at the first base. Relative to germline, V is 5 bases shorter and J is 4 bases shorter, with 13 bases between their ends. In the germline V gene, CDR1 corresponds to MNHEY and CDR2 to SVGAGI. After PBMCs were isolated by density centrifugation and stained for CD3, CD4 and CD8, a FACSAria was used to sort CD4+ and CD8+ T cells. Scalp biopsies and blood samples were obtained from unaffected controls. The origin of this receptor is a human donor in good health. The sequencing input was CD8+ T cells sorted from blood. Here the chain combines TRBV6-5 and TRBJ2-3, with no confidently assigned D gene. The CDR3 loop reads CASSTPRKPDTQYF. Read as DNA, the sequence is TGTGCCAGCAGTACCCCCAGAAAGCCAGATACGCAGTATTTT.